The 6 T cell receptor beta chains below come from one sample, sequenced in a study of T cell responses to AZD1222 COVID-19 vaccine. Method: immunoSEQ multiplex PCR; TCRdb's copy keeps in-frame clones and lacks some. The table has about 100,000 clones, about 87% seen once; the top ten hold roughly 2%. Specimen: peripheral blood, collected on day 0 of AZD1222 vaccination. All receptors derive from an adult in good health.

The V call is TRBV20-1, the J call TRBJ1-1, with no clear D. Germline CDR1 DFQATT, CDR2 SNEGSKA (reference sequence). V lost 0 bases to trimming and J lost 10 bases, with 9 bases between them. This CDR3 contains 11 residues. CDR3 protein: CSARDYIGAFF. CDR3 DNA: TGCAGTGCTAGAGATTATATAGGAGCTTTCTTT.

The V and J genes are TRBV9 and TRBJ1-5, with 8 bases matching TRBD1. Per the germline V gene, CDR1 is SGDLS and CDR2 is YYNGEE. After removal of 4 bases from V and 6 bases from J, the junction contained 6 bases not matched to a gene. The CDR3 contains 14 residues. CDR3 sequence (DNA): TGTGCCAGCAGCCCAGGCACAGGGGGTCAGCCCCAGCATTTT. Its translation is CASSPGTGGQPQHF.

CDR3 bases: TGTGCCAGCAGCTTGATGACATACTATAGGGATCAGCCCCAGCATTTT. Residues: CASSLMTYYRDQPQHF. This chain links TRBV5-8 with TRBJ1-5; D gene unclear. This CDR3 comprises 16 residues. Trimming shortened V by 1 base and J by 5 bases, and 16 bases separated the two germline ends. The germline CDR1 and CDR2 sequences are SGHTS and YDEGEE.

The chain uses TRBV13 and TRBJ1-5; weak D call: TRBD1 (6 bases). Germline CDR1 reads PRHDT; CDR2 reads FYEKMQ (reference sequence). The CDR3 is 15 residues long. Trimming left V 1 base short and J 5 bases short, with 12 bases between. The CDR3 loop is CASSLAGDRHQPQHF. As DNA, the CDR3 is TGTGCCAGCAGCTTAGCAGGGGATCGGCATCAGCCCCAGCATTTT. The whole variable domain, filled in from reference TRBV13 and TRBJ1-5, reads AAGVIQSPRHLIKEKRETATLKCYPIPRHDTVYWYQQGPGQDPQFLISFYEKMQSDKGSIPDRFSAQQFSDYHSELNMSSLELGDSALYFCASSLAGDRHQPQHFGDGTRLSIL.

The chain combines TRBV28 with TRBJ2-4, with TRBD1 identical over 7 bases. Germline values: CDR1 MDHEN, CDR2 SYDVKM. There are 14 residues in the CDR3. V was clipped by 7 bases and J by 7 bases; unmatched bases: 10. CDR3 protein: CASTTLQGLNIQYF. As DNA, the CDR3 is TGTGCCAGCACCACCCTACAGGGGCTGAACATTCAGTACTTC. The full variable domain, with the rest looked up from reference TRBV28 and TRBJ2-4, is DVKVTQSSRYLVKRTGEKVFLECVQDMDHENMFWYRQDPGLGLRLIYFSYDVKMKEKGDIPEGYSVSREKKERFSLILESASTNQTSMYLCASTTLQGLNIQYFGAGTRLSVL.

V is TRBV4-2 and J is TRBJ2-1, with 7 nucleotides matching TRBD2. J was trimmed by 0 bases and V by 1 base; bases with no gene match: 15. The CDR3 spans 20 residues. Per germline, CDR1 LGHNA and CDR2 YNFKEQ. The CDR3 protein is CASSQAPPLAASTSYNEQFF. CDR3 DNA: TGTGCCAGCAGCCAAGCCCCCCCCCTAGCGGCTTCGACCTCCTACAATGAGCAGTTCTTC.